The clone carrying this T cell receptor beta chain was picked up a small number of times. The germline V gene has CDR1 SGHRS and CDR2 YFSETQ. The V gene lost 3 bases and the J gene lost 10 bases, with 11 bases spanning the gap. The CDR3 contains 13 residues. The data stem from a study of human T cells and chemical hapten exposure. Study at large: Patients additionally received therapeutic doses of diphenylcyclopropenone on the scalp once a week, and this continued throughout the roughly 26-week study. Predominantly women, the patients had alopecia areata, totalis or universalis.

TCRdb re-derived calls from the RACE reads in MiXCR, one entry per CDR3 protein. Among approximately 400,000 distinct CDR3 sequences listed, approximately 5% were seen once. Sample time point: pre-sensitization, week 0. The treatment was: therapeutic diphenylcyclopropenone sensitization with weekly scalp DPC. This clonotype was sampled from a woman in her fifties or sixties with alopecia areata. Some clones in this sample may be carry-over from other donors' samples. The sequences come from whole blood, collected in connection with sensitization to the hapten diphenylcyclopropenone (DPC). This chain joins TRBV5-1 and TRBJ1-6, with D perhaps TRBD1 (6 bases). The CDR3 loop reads CASSSHRDSPLHF. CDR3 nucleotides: TGCGCCAGCAGCTCCCACAGGGACTCACCCCTCCACTTT. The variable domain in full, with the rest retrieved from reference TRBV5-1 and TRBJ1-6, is KAGVTQTPRYLIKTRGQQVTLSCSPISGHRSVSWYQQTPGQGLQFLFEYFSETQRNKGNFPGRFSGRQFSNSRSEMNVSTLELGDSALYLCASSSHRDSPLHFGNGTRLTVT.